The sequence of this TCR beta chain was determined in a study of T cell responses to AZD1222 COVID-19 vaccine. Repertoires were generated with immunoSEQ multiplex PCR, while TCRdb's copy carries only in-frame clones and drops some. Of about 150,000 clones in the sample, less than 95% were seen once. The sample here was peripheral blood, taken on day 0 of AZD1222 vaccination. The source is an adult in good health.

In nucleotides, the CDR3 is TGTGCCTGGAGTCAAGAAGCGGGAGAGGGAGAGCAGTACTTC. Encoded protein: CAWSQEAGEGEQYF. The chain links TRBV30 to TRBJ2-7, with 8 nucleotides matching TRBD2. The V gene's germline CDR1 is GTSNPN and CDR2 SVGIG (reference sequence). The CDR3 contains 14 residues. Trimming removed 2 bases from V and 7 bases from J; junction bases left unmatched: 10.